The next 10 T cell receptor beta chains were all read from a single sample in a study of T cells after yellow fever vaccination. TCRdb re-called the 5' RACE reads through MiXCR, storing one row per CDR3 protein. The data show tens of thousands of distinct CDR3 sequences, about 6% seen once. The sequencing used PBMCs, either bulk or a sorted T-cell subset (CD4+, CD8+, memory, or dextramer-sorted; not recorded which), collected on the day of the yellow fever booster vaccination. The receptors here all came from a man aged 30 to 39 who received the YFV17D yellow fever vaccine.

This clonotype was counted many times. The V call is TRBV29-1, the J call TRBJ2-1; 7 nucleotides match TRBD1. V shed 8 bases, J shed 0 bases, and the junction held 10 bases outside the gene matches. CDR1 SQVTM and CDR2 ANQGSEA come from the germline V gene. This CDR3 comprises 15 residues. CDR3 sequence: CSTRAGTDSYNEQFF. CDR3 in DNA: TGCAGCACTCGCGCCGGGACAGACTCCTACAATGAGCAGTTCTTC.

This clonotype was recorded at least ten times. The chain couples TRBV7-8 to TRBJ2-1; perhaps TRBD2 as D (5 bases). V was trimmed by 6 bases and J by 5 bases, leaving 11 bases between them. CDR1 is SGHVS, CDR2 FQNEAQ, per germline. CDR3 size: 13 residues. CDR3 amino acids: CASSGRGDNEQFF. The CDR3, as DNA: TGTGCCAGCAGTGGCCGGGGAGACAATGAGCAGTTCTTC.

In its sample, this clonotype was seen many times. CDR3 coding DNA: TGTGCCAGCAGCCCGAAGACAGGAAGGGGTACTGAAGCTTTCTTT. This encodes CASSPKTGRGTEAFF. The chain uses TRBV5-6 and TRBJ1-1; D is possibly TRBD1 (6 bases). Germline V gene data show CDR1 as SGHDT and CDR2 as YYEEEE. Trimming removed 4 bases from V and 5 bases from J, with 18 bases in between. The length of the CDR3 is 15 residues.

Ten or more counts support this clonotype. The CDR3 protein is CASGAFGGKGYGYTF. CDR3 DNA: TGTGCCAGCGGGGCGTTTGGGGGCAAAGGCTATGGCTACACCTTC. The V call is TRBV6-5, the J call TRBJ1-2, with TRBD1 as a possible D gene (6 bases). The germline V and J ends were trimmed by 8 bases and 4 bases, with 20 bases remaining between them. Germline values: CDR1 MNHEY, CDR2 SVGAGI. The CDR3 consists of 15 residues.

This clonotype was observed many times. The chain is built from TRBV29-1 and TRBJ1-2; 12 positions match TRBD1. J lost 7 bases, V lost 2 bases, and 8 bases had no gene match. The CDR3 loop spans 15 amino acids. CDR1 and CDR2 from the germline V gene are SQVTM and ANQGSEA. This chain's CDR3 is CSVEYTGTGGSGYTF. In nucleotides, the CDR3 is TGCAGCGTTGAATACACCGGGACAGGGGGCTCTGGCTACACCTTC.

This clonotype was found many times. The chain recombines TRBV6-6 with TRBJ1-1, with D perhaps TRBD1 (5 bases). Germline V lookup: CDR1 MNHNY, CDR2 SVGAGI (reference sequence). The CDR3 length is 12 residues. V lost 7 bases and J lost 7, with 13 bases in between. The CDR3 nucleotides read TGTGCCAGCACCGAGGGGAAAGGTGAAGCTTTCTTT. This sequence encodes CASTEGKGEAFF.

This clonotype was picked up many times. The chain uses TRBV20-1 and TRBJ2-2; D is perhaps TRBD2 (5 bases). V was clipped by 6 bases and J by 5 bases, with 16 bases between them. Germline CDR1 DFQATT, CDR2 SNEGSKA (reference sequence). The CDR3 totals 14 residues. CDR3 coding DNA: TGCAGTGCCTCTAGCCCTCAGCGGACCGGGGAGCTGTTTTTT. This sequence encodes CSASSPQRTGELFF.

The chain couples TRBV6-1 to TRBJ1-5, with 9 bases aligning to TRBD1. This CDR3 spans 16 amino acids. Germline V gene sequence: CDR1 MNHNS, CDR2 SASEGT. The V and J ends lost 6 bases and 3 bases, in that order; junction bases with no gene match: 9. CDR3 nucleotide sequence: TGTGCCAGCAGCCGACCGGGACAGGGCTCCAATCAGCCCCAGCATTTT. Translation gives CASSRPGQGSNQPQHF.

The chain employs TRBV11-2 and TRBJ1-1; D remains ambiguous. CDR3 length equals 14 residues. V lost 1 base and J lost 4, with 10 bases in between. The germline CDR1 and CDR2 sequences are SGHAT and FQNNGV. CDR3 protein: CASSLALPGTEAFF. The CDR3 DNA follows: TGTGCCAGCAGCTTAGCCCTACCGGGCACTGAAGCTTTCTTT.

CDR3 sequence reads: CSASQGLAAGANVLTF. The CDR3 region has the DNA TGCAGTGCTAGTCAAGGACTAGCGGCCGGGGCCAACGTCCTGACTTTC. The chain has TRBV20-1 and TRBJ2-6; 10 bases agree with TRBD2. Trimming took 3 bases from V and 4 from J; bases not matched to a gene: 6. The CDR3 extends over 16 amino acids. The V gene's germline CDR1 is DFQATT and CDR2 SNEGSKA (reference sequence).